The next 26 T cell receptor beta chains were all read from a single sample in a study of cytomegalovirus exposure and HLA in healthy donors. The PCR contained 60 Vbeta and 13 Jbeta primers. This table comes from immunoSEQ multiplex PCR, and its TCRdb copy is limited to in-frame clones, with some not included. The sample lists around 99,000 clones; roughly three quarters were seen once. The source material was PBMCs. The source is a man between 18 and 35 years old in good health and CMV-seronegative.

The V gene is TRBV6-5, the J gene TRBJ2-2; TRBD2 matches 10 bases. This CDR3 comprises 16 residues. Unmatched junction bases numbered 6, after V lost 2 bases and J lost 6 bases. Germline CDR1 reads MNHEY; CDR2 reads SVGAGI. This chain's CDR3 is CASSYRLAGEAGELFF. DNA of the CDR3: TGTGCCAGCAGTTACCGTCTAGCGGGGGAGGCCGGGGAGCTGTTTTTT.

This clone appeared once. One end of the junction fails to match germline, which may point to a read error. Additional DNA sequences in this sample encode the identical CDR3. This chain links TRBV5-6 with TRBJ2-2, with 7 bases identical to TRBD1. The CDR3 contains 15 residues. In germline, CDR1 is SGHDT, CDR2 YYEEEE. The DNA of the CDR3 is TGTGCCAGCAGCTTCCCCGACAGGGAAACCGGGGAGTTGTTTTTT. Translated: CASSFPDRETGELFF.

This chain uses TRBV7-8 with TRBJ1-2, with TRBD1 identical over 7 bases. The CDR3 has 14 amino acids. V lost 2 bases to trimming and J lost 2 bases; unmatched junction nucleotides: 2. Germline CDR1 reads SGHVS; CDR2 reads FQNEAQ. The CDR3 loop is CASSLRDRNYGYTF. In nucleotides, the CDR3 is TGTGCCAGCAGCTTACGGGACAGAAACTATGGCTACACCTTC. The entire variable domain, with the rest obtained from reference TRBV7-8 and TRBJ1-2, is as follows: GAGVSQSPRYKVAKRGQDVALRCDPISGHVSLFWYQQALGQGPEFLTYFQNEAQLDKSGLPSDRFFAERPEGSVSTLKIQRTQQEDSAVYLCASSLRDRNYGYTFGSGTRLTVV.

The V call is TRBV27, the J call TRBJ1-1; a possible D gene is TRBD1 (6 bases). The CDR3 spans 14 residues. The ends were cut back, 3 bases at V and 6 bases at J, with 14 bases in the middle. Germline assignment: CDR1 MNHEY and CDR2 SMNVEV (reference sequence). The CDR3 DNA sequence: TGTGCCAGCAGTTTGGGGGCAAGGTCCCCTGAAGCTTTCTTT. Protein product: CASSLGARSPEAFF.

This CDR3 is CASSFWDRGSEAFF. The CDR3 DNA is TGTGCCAGCAGCTTCTGGGACAGAGGCTCTGAAGCTTTCTTT. The J gene is TRBJ1-1, the V gene TRBV13, with 7 bases identical to TRBD1. This CDR3 contains 14 residues. V was clipped by 3 bases and J by 6 bases; unmatched bases: 7. In germline, CDR1 is PRHDT, CDR2 FYEKMQ (reference sequence).

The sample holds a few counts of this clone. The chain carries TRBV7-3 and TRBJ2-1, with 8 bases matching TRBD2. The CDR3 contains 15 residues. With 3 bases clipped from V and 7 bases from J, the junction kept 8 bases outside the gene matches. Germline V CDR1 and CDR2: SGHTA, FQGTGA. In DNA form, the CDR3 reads TGTGCCAGCAGCTTTAGCGGGGCGGGGGCGAATGAGCAGTTCTTC. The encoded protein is CASSFSGAGANEQFF.

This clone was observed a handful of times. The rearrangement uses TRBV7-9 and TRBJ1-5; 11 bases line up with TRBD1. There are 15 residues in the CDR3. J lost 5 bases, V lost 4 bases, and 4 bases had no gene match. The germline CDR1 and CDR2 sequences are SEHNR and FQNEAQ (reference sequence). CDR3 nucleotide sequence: TGTGCCAGCAGCTCGGACAGGGGGCGCGATCAGCCCCAGCATTTT. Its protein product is CASSSDRGRDQPQHF.

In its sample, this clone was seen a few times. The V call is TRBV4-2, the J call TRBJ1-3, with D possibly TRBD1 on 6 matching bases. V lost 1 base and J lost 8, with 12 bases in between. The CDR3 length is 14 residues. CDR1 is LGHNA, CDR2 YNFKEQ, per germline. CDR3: CASSQGRDTDTIYF. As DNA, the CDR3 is TGTGCCAGCAGCCAAGGCCGGGACACCGACACCATATATTTT.

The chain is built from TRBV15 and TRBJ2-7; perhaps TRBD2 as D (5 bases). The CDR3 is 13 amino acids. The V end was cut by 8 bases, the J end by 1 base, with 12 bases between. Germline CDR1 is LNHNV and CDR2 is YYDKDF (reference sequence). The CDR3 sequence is CATGGPSSYEQYF. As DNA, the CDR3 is TGTGCCACCGGCGGGCCTTCGTCCTACGAGCAGTACTTC.

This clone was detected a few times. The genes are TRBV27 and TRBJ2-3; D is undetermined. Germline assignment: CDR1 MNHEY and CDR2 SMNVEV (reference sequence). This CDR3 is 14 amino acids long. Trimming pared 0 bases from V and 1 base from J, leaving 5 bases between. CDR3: CASSLSAGTDTQYF. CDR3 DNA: TGTGCCAGCAGTTTATCGGCCGGCACAGATACGCAGTATTTT.

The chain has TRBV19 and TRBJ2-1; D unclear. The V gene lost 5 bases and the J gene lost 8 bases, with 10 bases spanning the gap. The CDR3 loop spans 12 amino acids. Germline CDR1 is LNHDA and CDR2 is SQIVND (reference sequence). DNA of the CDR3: TGTGCCAGTAGTCCAGAGCGTCATGAGCAGTTCTTC. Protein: CASSPERHEQFF.

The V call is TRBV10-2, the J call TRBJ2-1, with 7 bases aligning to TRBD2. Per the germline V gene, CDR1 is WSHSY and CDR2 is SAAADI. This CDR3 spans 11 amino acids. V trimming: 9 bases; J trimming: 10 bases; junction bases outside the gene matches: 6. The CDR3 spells CASSPGLEQFF. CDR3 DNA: TGCGCCAGTTCTCCGGGACTAGAGCAGTTCTTC.

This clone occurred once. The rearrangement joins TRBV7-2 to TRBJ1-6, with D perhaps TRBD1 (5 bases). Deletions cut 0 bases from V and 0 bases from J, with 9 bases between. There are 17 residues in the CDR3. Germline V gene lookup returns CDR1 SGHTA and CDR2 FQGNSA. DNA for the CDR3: TGTGCCAGCAGCTTAGCCGGGGGGAGCTCCTATAATTCACCCCTCCACTTT. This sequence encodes CASSLAGGSSYNSPLHF.

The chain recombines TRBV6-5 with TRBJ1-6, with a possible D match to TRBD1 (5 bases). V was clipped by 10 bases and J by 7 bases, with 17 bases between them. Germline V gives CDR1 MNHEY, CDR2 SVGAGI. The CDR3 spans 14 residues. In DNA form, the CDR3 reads TGTGCCACCTACTCGGGACTGCGGAATTCACCCCTCCACTTT. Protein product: CATYSGLRNSPLHF.

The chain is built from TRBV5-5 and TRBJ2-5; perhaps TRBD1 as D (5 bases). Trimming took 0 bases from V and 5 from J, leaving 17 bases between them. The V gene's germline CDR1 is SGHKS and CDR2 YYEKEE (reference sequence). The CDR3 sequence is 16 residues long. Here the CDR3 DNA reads TGTGCCAGCAGCTTGGGACAGCAGATTGCTTGGGAGACCCAGTACTTC. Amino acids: CASSLGQQIAWETQYF.

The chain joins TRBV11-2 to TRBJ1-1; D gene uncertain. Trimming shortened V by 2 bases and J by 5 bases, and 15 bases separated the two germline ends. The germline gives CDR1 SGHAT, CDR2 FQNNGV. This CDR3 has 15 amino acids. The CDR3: CASSLSQASITEAFF. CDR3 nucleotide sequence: TGTGCCAGCAGCTTATCTCAGGCCTCAATTACTGAAGCTTTCTTT.

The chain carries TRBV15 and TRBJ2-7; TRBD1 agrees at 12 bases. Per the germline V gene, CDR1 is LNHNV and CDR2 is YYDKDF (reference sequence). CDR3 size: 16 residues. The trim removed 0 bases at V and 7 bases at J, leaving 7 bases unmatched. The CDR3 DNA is TGTGCCACCAGCAGAGATCGGGGGACAGGGGGCCTTGAGCAGTACTTC. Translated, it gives CATSRDRGTGGLEQYF.

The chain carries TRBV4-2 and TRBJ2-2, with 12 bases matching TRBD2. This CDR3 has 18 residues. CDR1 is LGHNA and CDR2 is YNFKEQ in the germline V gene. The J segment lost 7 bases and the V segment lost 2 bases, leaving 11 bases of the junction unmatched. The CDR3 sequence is CASSQNPWTSGVLGELFF. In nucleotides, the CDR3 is TGTGCCAGCAGCCAAAATCCGTGGACTAGCGGGGTGCTCGGGGAGCTGTTTTTT.

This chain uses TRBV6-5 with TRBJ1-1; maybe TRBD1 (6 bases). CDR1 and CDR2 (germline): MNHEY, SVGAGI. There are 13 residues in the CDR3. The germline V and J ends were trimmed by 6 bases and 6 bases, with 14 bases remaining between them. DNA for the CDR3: TGTGCCAGCAGACTCAGGGGCATCGCTGAAGCTTTCTTT. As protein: CASRLRGIAEAFF.

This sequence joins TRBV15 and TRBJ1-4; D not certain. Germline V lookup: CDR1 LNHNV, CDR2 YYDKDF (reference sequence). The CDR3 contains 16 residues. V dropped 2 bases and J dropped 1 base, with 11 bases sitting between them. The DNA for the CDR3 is TGTGCCACCAGCAGACCCGGTGCAGGAACTAATGAAAAACTGTTTTTT. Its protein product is CATSRPGAGTNEKLFF. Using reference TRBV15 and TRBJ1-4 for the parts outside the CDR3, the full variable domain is DAMVIQNPRYQVTQFGKPVTLSCSQTLNHNVMYWYQQKSSQAPKLLFHYYDKDFNNEADTPDNFQSRRPNTSFCFLDIRSPGLGDTAMYLCATSRPGAGTNEKLFFGSGTQLSVL.

CDR3 region: CASKKGGSNYGYTF. CDR3 nucleotides: TGTGCCAGTAAGAAAGGGGGCTCGAACTATGGCTACACCTTC. The chain combines TRBV25-1 with TRBJ1-2, with 7 positions matching TRBD1. The CDR3 extends over 14 amino acids. V shed 9 bases, J shed 2 bases, and the junction held 9 bases outside the gene matches. The germline CDR1 and CDR2 sequences are MGHDK and SYGVNS.

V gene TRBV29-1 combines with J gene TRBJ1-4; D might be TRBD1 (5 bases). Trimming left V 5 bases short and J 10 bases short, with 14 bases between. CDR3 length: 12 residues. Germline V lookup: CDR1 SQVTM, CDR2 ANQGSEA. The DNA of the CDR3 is TGCAGCGTTCGTGGGGCAGCCCCAAAACTGTTTTTT. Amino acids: CSVRGAAPKLFF.

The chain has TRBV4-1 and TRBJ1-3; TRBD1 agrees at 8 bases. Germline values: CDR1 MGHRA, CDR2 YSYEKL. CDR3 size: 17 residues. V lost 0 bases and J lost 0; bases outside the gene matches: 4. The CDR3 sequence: CASSQDGTGFSGNTIYF. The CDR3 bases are TGCGCCAGCAGCCAAGATGGGACAGGCTTCTCTGGAAACACCATATATTTT.

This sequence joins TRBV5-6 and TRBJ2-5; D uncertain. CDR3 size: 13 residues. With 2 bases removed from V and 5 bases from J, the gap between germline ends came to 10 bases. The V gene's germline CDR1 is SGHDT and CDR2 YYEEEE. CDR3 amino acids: CASSFELLETQYF. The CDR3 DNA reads TGTGCCAGCAGCTTTGAGCTTTTGGAGACCCAGTACTTC.

CDR3 loop: CASSQVGDAKGQYF. CDR3 DNA: TGCGCCAGCAGCCAAGTGGGCGACGCCAAAGGGCAGTACTTC. This sequence joins TRBV4-1 and TRBJ2-7; D ambiguous. Trimming cost V 1 base and J 9 bases, with 16 bases left between them. CDR3 length: 14 residues. Germline V gene sequence: CDR1 MGHRA, CDR2 YSYEKL.

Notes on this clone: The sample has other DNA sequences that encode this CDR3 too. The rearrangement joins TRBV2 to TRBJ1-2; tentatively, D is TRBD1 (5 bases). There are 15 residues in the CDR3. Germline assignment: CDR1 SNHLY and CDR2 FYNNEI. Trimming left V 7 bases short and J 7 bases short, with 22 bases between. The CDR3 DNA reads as TGTGCCAGCAATGGCGGGGGTAAGGGCGTAGGTGGCTACACCTTC. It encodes CASNGGGKGVGGYTF.